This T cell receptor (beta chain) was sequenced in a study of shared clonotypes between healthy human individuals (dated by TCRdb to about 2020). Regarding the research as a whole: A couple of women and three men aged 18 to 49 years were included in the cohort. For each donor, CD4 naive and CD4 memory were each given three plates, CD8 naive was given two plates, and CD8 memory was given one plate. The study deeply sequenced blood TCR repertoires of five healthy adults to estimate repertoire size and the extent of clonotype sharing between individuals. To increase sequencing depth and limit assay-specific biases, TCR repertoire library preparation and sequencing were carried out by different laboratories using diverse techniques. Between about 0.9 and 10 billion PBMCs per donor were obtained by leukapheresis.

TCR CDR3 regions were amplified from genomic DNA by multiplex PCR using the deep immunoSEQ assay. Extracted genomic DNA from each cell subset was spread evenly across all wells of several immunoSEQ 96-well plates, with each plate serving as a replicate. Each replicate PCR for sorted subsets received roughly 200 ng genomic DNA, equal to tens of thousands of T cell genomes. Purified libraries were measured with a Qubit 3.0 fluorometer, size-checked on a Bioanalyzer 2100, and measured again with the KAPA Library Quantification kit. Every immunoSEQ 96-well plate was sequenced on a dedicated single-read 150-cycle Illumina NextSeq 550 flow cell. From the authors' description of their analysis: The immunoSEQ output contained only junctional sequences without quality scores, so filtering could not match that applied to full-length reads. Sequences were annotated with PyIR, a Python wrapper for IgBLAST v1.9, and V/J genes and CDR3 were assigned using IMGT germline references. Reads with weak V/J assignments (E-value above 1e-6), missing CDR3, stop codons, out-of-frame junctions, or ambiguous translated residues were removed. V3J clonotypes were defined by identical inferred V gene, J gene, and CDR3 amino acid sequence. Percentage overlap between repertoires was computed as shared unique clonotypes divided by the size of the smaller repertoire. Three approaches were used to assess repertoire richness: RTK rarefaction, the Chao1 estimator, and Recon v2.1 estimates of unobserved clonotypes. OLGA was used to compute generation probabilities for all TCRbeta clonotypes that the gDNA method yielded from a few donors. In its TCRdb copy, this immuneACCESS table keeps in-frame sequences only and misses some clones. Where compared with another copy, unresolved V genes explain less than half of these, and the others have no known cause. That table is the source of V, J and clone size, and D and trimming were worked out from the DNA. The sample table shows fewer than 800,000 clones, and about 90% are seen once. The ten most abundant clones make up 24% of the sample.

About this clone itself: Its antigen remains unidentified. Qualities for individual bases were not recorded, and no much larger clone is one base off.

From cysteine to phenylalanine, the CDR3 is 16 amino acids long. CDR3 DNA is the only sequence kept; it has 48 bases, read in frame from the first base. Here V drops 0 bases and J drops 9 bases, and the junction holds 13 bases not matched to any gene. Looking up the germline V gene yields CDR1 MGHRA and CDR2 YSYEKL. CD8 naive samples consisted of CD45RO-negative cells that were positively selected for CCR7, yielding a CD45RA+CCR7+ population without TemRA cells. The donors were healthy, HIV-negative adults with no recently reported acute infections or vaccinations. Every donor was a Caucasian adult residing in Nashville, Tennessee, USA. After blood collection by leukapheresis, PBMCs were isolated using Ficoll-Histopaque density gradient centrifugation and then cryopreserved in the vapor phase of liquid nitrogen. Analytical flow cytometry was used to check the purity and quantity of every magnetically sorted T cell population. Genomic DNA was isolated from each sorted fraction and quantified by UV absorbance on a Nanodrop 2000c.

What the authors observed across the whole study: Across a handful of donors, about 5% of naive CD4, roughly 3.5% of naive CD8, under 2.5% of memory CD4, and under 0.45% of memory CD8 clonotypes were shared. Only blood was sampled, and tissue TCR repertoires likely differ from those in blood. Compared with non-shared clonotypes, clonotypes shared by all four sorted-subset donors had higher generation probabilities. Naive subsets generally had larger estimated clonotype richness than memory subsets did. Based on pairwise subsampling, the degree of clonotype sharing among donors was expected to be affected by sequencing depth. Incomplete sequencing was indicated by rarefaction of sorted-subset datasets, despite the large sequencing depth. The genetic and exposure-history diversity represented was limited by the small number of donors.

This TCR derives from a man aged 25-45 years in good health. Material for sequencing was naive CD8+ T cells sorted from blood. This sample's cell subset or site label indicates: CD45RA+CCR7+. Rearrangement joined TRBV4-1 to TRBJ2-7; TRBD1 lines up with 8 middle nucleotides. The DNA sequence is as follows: TGCGCCAGCAGCCAAGAGGCAGTGACAGGGGCTCACGTGCAGTACTTC. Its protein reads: CASSQEAVTGAHVQYF.